This T cell receptor beta chain is drawn from a study of siplizumab effects on memory and regulatory T cells. Findings and limits, study-wide: Proliferating Tregs' suppressive function in siplizumab cultures went unconfirmed.

CDR3 length: 13 amino acids. The V gene's germline CDR1 is MNHEY and CDR2 SMNVEV (reference sequence). Trimming took 0 bases from V and 4 from J, leaving 6 bases between them. This clone is judged medium-sized. Its cognate antigen is unknown. TCRdb's table, derived via immunoSEQ multiplex PCR, lists solely in-frame clones and lacks some. The table shows 15,000 to 25,000 clones, with 44% occurring only once. Researchers maintained the mixed lymphocyte reaction cells in coculture at 37°C for less than seven days. The rearrangement uses TRBV27 and TRBJ1-1; D uncertain. This TCR was recovered from a human donor in good health; the cells came from an allogeneic mixed lymphocyte reaction. Some clones in this sample may be carry-over from other donors' samples. Material for sequencing was CFSE-low (dividing) CD4+ T cells sorted from an allogeneic mixed lymphocyte reaction. CDR3 sequence reads: CASSLSVVTEAFF. Here the CDR3 DNA reads TGTGCCAGCAGTTTATCGGTCGTCACTGAAGCTTTCTTT.